This T cell receptor (beta chain) was found in a study of blood T cell repertoires in COVID-19. Study summary: Acute and convalescent COVID-19 samples came from the United States, Italy and Spain. From T cells, B-cell-depleted T cells, or PBMCs came the material, which was cDNA or gDNA.

CDR3 size: 15 residues. V lost 6 bases to trimming and J lost 5 bases; unmatched junction nucleotides: 10. CDR1 is MNHEY and CDR2 is SVGAGI in the germline V gene. As handled by the study authors: Reference gene primer amplification in the assay estimated nucleated cell counts. Data came from immunoSEQ multiplex PCR; TCRdb stores just in-frame clones and leaves some out. The D gene and trimming were derived from the DNA, and the V and J assignments and clone size from that table. Of 200,000 to 300,000 clones listed, 80% to 90% are singletons. This chain connects TRBV6-5 to TRBJ1-3; 7 bases agree with TRBD1. Sequencing was performed on peripheral blood. This TCR came from a man in his sixties with acute or convalescent COVID-19. This CDR3 is CASRKLGQERNTIYF. CDR3 in DNA: TGTGCCAGCAGGAAACTTGGACAGGAGAGAAACACCATATATTTT.